A selection of T cell receptor beta chains follows, all from one sample in a study of CD8 T cells in ankylosing spondylitis. TCRdb re-derived calls from the 5' RACE reads in MiXCR, one entry per CDR3 protein. The sample consists of 45,000 to 65,000 distinct CDR3 sequences, roughly 7.4% of them appearing once. The sequencing input was blood, either unsorted or a sorted T cell fraction (not recorded which). These receptors all come from a female donor with ankylosing spondylitis or in good health (not recorded which). Both conserved end residues are part of each CDR3. D genes are given only for firm matches. Not all rows give a size; the values are once, few, many and, for expanded clones, a class.

j_call	v_call	clone_size	d_call	cdr3_aa	cdr3_nt
TRBJ2-2	TRBV7-2	.	.	CASTERRTGELFF	TGTGCCAGCACCGAAAGGCGGACCGGGGAGCTGTTTTTT
TRBJ1-4	TRBV5-1	many	TRBD1	CASSQGTGINEKLFF	TGCGCCAGCAGCCAGGGGACAGGGATTAATGAAAAACTGTTTTTT
TRBJ2-6	TRBV7-2	.	.	CATGTVHAGANVLTF	TGTGCCACCGGGACGGTGCATGCAGGGGCCAACGTCCTGACTTTC
TRBJ1-6	TRBV5-1	many	.	CASSLNASPLHF	TGCGCCAGCAGCTTGAATGCTTCACCCCTCCACTTT
TRBJ1-4	TRBV5-1	many	.	CASSSGQPVNEKLFF	TGCGCCAGCAGCTCCGGACAGCCGGTTAATGAAAAACTGTTTTTT
TRBJ2-3	TRBV6-5	many	.	CASSYSNSGADTQYF	TGTGCCAGCAGTTACTCGAATAGCGGAGCGGATACGCAGTATTTT
TRBJ2-3	TRBV7-3	many	.	CASSLRGATDTQYF	TGTGCCAGCAGCTTAAGAGGAGCTACAGATACGCAGTATTTT
TRBJ1-1	TRBV19	many	TRBD1	CASTQTGMNTEAFF	TGTGCCAGTACTCAGACAGGGATGAACACTGAAGCTTTCTTT
TRBJ2-1	TRBV7-3	many	TRBD2	CATTSSGGAGDEQFF	TGTGCCACTACTTCGAGCGGGGGGGCCGGAGATGAGCAGTTCTTC
TRBJ2-3	TRBV19	many	.	CASRLSGDTQYF	TGTGCCAGTAGATTGTCGGGGGATACGCAGTATTTT
TRBJ2-3	TRBV28	many	TRBD1	CASKGQGDSTDTQYF	TGTGCCAGCAAGGGACAGGGCGATTCCACAGATACGCAGTATTTT
TRBJ1-3	TRBV12-3/TRBV12-4	many	.	CASSFDSSGNTIYF	TGTGCCAGCAGTTTTGACAGCTCTGGAAACACCATATATTTT
TRBJ1-5	TRBV20-1	many	TRBD1	CSARGYRDRGLEVDQPQHF	TGCAGTGCTAGAGGTTACCGGGACAGGGGGCTGGAGGTGGATCAGCCCCAGCATTTT
TRBJ1-2	TRBV5-1	many	TRBD1	CASSSPGTDYGYTF	TGCGCCAGCAGCTCCCCCGGGACAGACTATGGCTACACCTTC
TRBJ2-7	TRBV4-3	many	TRBD2	CASSQEWLAGGWYEQYF	TGCGCCAGCAGCCAAGAGTGGCTAGCGGGGGGGTGGTACGAGCAGTACTTC
TRBJ1-5	TRBV28	many	.	CASSLGLNNQPQHF	TGTGCCAGCAGCTTGGGACTGAACAATCAGCCCCAGCATTTT
TRBJ1-1	TRBV29-1	.	TRBD1	CSAGTGLGTEAFF	TGCAGCGCCGGGACAGGGTTGGGGACTGAAGCTTTCTTT
TRBJ1-3	TRBV20-1	many	.	CSARQGGNGNTIYF	TGCAGTGCTCGTCAAGGGGGGAATGGAAACACCATATATTTT
TRBJ2-5	TRBV7-2	.	.	CASSASVGRETQYF	TGTGCCAGCAGCGCTTCCGTGGGGCGCGAGACCCAGTACTTC
TRBJ1-1	TRBV6-1	many	.	CASSRYMGFTEAFF	TGTGCCAGCAGTCGATATATGGGGTTCACTGAAGCTTTCTTT
TRBJ2-5	TRBV12-3/TRBV12-4	many	.	CASSVQLAETQYF	TGTGCCAGCAGTGTGCAGTTAGCGGAGACCCAGTACTTC
TRBJ2-3	TRBV6-5	many	TRBD2	CASSYSKRGGTDTQYF	TGTGCCAGCAGTTACTCGAAGCGGGGGGGCACAGATACGCAGTATTTT
TRBJ2-4	TRBV6-1	many	.	CASSEWGTLDIQYF	TGTGCCAGCAGTGAATGGGGGACCTTAGACATTCAGTACTTC
TRBJ1-4	TRBV27	many	.	CASSSGGLRNEKLFF	TGTGCCAGCAGTTCCGGTGGTCTCCGGAATGAAAAACTGTTTTTT
TRBJ2-7	TRBV5-6	many	TRBD2	CASSSSATSGRTYEQYF	TGTGCCAGCAGCTCCAGCGCGACTAGCGGGCGGACCTACGAGCAGTACTTC
TRBJ2-3	TRBV3-1	many	.	CASSLEGGDTQYF	TGTGCCAGCAGCCTTGAAGGGGGAGATACGCAGTATTTT
TRBJ1-6	TRBV6-2/TRBV6-3	many	.	CASGVSQSPLHF	TGTGCCAGCGGGGTCAGTCAATCACCCCTCCACTTT
TRBJ1-5	TRBV10-3	many	TRBD1	CAIRDGQGAGQPQHF	TGTGCCATCAGGGATGGACAGGGTGCAGGTCAGCCCCAGCATTTT
TRBJ1-1	TRBV4-1	many	.	CASSQSGNRGTEAFF	TGCGCCAGCAGCCAGTCGGGGAATAGGGGCACTGAAGCTTTCTTT
TRBJ1-1	TRBV5-1	many	.	CASSSQTNTEAFF	TGCGCCAGCAGCTCACAGACGAACACTGAAGCTTTCTTT
TRBJ2-1	TRBV9	.	TRBD2	CASSERGDSYNGQFF	TGTGCCAGCAGCGAGCGGGGGGACTCCTACAATGGGCAGTTCTTC
TRBJ2-2	TRBV20-1	few	.	CSAPGLNTGELFF	TGCAGTGCTCCGGGACTCAACACCGGGGAGCTGTTTTTT
TRBJ1-1	TRBV6-5	many	.	CASSYSRTAQNTEAFF	TGTGCCAGCAGTTACTCTAGGACAGCGCAGAACACTGAAGCTTTCTTT
TRBJ2-2	TRBV5-1	many	.	CASRVRANTGELFF	TGCGCCAGCAGGGTGAGGGCGAACACCGGGGAGCTGTTTTTT
TRBJ1-1	TRBV7-2	.	TRBD1	CASSARTGTTEAFF	TGTGCCAGCAGCGCCCGGACAGGGACCACTGAAGCTTTCTTT
TRBJ1-1	TRBV6-5	many	.	CASSYSRWADTEAFF	TGTGCCAGCAGTTACTCGAGGTGGGCGGACACTGAAGCTTTCTTT
TRBJ1-4	TRBV5-1	many	TRBD1	CASSWGQGNGEKLFF	TGCGCCAGCAGCTGGGGACAGGGGAACGGTGAAAAACTGTTTTTT
TRBJ2-7	TRBV6-1	many	.	CASSPGLLYEQYF	TGTGCCAGCAGTCCGGGACTTCTCTACGAGCAGTACTTC
TRBJ1-4	TRBV5-4	.	.	CASSHRSGHYNGKLFF	TGTGCCAGCAGCCACCGATCGGGACACTATAATGGAAAACTGTTTTTT
TRBJ1-1	TRBV21-1	many	.	CASAKGKDTEAFF	TGTGCCAGCGCCAAGGGAAAGGACACTGAAGCTTTCTTT
TRBJ1-1	TRBV12-3/TRBV12-4	.	.	CASRLLGTEAFF	TGTGCCAGCAGACTATTGGGAACTGAAGCTTTCTTT